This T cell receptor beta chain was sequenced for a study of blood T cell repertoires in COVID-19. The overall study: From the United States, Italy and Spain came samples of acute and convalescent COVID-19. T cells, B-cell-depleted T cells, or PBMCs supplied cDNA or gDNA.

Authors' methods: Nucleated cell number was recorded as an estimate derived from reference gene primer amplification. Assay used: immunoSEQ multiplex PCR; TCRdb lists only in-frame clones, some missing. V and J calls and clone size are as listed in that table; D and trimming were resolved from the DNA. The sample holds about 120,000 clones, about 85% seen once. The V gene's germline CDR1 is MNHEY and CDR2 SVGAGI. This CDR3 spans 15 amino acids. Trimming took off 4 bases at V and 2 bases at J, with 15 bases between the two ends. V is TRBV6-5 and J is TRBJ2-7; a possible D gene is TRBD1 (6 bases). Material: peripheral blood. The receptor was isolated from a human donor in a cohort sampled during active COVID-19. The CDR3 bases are TGTGCCAGCAGTTCCCCTGACAGGATCCCCTACGAGCAGTACTTC. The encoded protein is CASSSPDRIPYEQYF.